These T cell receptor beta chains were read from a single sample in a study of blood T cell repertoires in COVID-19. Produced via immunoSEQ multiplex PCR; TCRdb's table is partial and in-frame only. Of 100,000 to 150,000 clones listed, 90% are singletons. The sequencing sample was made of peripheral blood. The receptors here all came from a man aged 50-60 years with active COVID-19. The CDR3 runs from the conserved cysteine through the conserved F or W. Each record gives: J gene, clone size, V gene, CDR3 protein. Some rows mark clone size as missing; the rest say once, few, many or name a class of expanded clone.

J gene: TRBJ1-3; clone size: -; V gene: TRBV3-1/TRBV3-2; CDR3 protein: CASSETGGNTIYF
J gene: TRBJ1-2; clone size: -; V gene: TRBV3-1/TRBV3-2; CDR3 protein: CASSQAGNYGYTF
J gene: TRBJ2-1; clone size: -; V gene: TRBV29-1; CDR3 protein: CSALSRGTGGLNEQFF
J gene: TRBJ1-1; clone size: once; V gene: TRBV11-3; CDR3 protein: CASSLPGATEAFF
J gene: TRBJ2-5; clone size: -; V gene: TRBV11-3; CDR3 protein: CASSLGTQETQYF
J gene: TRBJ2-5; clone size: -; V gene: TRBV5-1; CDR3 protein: CASSPLTSGGSETQYF
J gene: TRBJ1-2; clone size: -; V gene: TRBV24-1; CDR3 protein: CATSDHRQDTNYGYTF
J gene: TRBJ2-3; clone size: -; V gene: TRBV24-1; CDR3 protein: CATSGRNGRADTQYF
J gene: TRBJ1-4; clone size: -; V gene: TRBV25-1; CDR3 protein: CASSVQESNEKLFF
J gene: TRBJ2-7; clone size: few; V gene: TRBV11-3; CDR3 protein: CASSLDSGTGNYEQYF
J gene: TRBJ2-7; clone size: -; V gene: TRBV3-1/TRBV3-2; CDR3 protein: CASSQSSTGFGEQYF
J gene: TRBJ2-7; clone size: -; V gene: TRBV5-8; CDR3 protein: CASSLIGTSGYEQYF
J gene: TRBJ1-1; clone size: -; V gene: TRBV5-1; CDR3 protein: CASSPEGQLTTEAFF
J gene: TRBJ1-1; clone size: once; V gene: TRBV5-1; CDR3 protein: CASSLVTNTEAFF
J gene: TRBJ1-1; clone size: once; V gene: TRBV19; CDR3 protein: CASSRGTVMNTEAFF
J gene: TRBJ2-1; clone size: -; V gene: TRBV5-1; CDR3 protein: CASSLAEAAQFF
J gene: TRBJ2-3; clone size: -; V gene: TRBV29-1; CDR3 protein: CSVRGGTHDWDTQYF
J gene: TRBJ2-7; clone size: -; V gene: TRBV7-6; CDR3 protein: CASSLGAGNEQYF
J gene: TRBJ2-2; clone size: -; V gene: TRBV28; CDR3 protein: CASTPHGPGTGELFF
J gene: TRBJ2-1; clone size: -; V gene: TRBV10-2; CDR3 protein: CASRAGGSSYNEQFF
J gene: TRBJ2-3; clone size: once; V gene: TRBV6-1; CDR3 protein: CASSEQLSGGADTQYF
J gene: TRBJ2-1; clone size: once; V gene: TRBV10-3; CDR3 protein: CAISAGQGNEQFF
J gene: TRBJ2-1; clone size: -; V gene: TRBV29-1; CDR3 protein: CSVRAGNWNFF
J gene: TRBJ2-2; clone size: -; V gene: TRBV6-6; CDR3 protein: CASSSRLAGVTGELFF
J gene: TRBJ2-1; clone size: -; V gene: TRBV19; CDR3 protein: CASSIGTSGSNEQFF
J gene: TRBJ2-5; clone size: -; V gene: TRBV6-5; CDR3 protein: CASSPGTSWETQYF
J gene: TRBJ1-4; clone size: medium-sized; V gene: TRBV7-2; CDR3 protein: CASSSDRVRHEKLFF
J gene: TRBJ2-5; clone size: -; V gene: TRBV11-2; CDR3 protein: CASRSLAGGLETQYF
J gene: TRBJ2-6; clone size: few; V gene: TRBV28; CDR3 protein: CASSRVAGANVLTF
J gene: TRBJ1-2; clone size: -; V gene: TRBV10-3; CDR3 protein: CAISESTAGSNYGYTF
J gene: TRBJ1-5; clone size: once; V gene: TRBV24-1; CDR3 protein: CATSDSPSNQPQHF
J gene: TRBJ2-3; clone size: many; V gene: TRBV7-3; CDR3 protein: CASSISGGEADTQYF
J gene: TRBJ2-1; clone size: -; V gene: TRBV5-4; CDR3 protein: CATGGGSYNEQFF
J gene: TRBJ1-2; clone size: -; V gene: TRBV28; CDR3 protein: CASRPPGGAYGYTF
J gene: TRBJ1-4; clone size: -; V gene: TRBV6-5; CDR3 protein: CASSYDRRTGGAKLFF
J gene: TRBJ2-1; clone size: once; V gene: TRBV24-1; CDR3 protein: CATSDSNEQFF
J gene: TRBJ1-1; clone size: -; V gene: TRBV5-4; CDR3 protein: CASTDRGDTEAFF
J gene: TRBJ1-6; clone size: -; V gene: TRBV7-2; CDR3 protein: CASSLGTKTSPLHF
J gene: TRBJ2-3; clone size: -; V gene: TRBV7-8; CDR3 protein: CASSNQTGSTDTQYF
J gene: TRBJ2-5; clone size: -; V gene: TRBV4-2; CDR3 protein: CASSQRVVQTQETQYF
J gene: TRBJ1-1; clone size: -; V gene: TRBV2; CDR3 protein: CASKIRPTENTEAFF
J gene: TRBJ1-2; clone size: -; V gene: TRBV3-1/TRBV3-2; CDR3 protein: CASSQRGRGYGYTF
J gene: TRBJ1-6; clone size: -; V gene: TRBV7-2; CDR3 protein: CASSLDRGGNSPLHF
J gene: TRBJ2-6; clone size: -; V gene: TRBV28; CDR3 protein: CASSSGQLAGGGANVLTF
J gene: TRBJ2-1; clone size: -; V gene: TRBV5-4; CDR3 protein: CASSPELGLAGGPSYNEQFF
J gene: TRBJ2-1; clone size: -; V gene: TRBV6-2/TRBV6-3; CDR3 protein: CASSYTSTTYNEQFF
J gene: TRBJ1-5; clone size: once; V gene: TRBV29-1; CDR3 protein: CSVTFGGNQPQHF
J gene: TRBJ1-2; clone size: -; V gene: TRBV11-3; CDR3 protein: CASSGDGLTGSGYTF
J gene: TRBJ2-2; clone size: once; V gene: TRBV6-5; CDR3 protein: CASSYSNRNTGELFF
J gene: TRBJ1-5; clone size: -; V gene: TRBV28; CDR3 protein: CASQPGGSNQPQHF